The text below deals with one T cell receptor (beta chain). This record comes from a study of blood T cell repertoires in COVID-19. CDR3 length equals 16 residues. The V and J ends lost 1 base and 1 base respectively, with 12 bases between them. In germline, CDR1 is SGHNT, CDR2 YENEEA. Clones were sequenced by immunoSEQ multiplex PCR, and TCRdb holds only the in-frame ones, with some missing. The sample carries under 200,000 clones, roughly 83% recorded once. The sequenced sample was PBMCs or T cells enriched from blood (not recorded which). V and J are TRBV11-3 and TRBJ2-3; a possible D gene is TRBD1 (6 bases). This clonotype originated in a woman aged 55 to 70 who had recovered from COVID-19. CDR3 amino acids: CASSLARDTCTDTQYF. CDR3 DNA sequence: TGTGCCAGCAGCTTAGCCCGGGACACCTGCACAGATACGCAGTATTTT.